This TCR beta chain came from a study of molecular identifiers for immune sequencing clone quantification. TCRdb fed the PCR reads into MiXCR, producing one record per CDR3 protein. This repertoire shows about 320,000 distinct CDR3 sequences, 20% to 25% found once; its top ten account for over 0.7%. This clonotype was observed at least ten times. Sequenced input: naive CD8+ T cells from blood, with Jurkat cell RNA spiked in. The subset denotes: FACS-sorted CD8+CD4-CCR7+CD45RA+ naive T cells. The TCR comes from a human donor in good health. Some libraries in this study had Jurkat cell RNA spiked in.

The CDR3 spells CAWSVMRGETQYF. The CDR3 DNA follows: TGTGCCTGGAGTGTAATGAGGGGAGAGACCCAGTACTTC. The genes are TRBV30 and TRBJ2-5; either TRBD1 or TRBD2 may supply D (5 bases each). This CDR3 region has 13 residues. Trimming stripped 0 bases from V and 4 bases from J, with 9 bases between. Germline V gene lookup returns CDR1 GTSNPN and CDR2 SVGIG (reference sequence).